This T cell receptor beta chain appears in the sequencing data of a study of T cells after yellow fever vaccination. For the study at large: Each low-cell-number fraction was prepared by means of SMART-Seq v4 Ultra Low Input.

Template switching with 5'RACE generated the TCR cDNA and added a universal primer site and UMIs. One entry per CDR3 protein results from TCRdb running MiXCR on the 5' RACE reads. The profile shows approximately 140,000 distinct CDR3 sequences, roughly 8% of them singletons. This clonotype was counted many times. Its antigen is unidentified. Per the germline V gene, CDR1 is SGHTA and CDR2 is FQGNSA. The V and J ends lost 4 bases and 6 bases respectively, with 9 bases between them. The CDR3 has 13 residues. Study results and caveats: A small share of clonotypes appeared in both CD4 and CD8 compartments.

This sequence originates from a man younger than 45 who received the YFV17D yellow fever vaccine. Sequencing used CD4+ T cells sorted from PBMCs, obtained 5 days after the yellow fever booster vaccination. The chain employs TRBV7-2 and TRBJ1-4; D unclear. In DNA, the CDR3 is TGTGCCAGCAGCTCCCTGGGCTATGAAAAACTGTTTTTT. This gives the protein CASSSLGYEKLFF.